The next 14 T cell receptor beta chains were all read from a single sample in a study of shared clonotypes between healthy human individuals. Repertoires were generated with immunoSEQ multiplex PCR, while TCRdb's copy carries only in-frame clones and drops some. The sample comprises fewer than 3 million clones, about nine tenths of which are singletons, and more than 0.35% rests with the top ten. Sequencing was carried out using naive CD4+ T cells from PBMCs. The subset here: CD45RA+ positively selected. Receptors were obtained from a man younger than 30 in good health. Some clones in this sample may be carry-over from other donors' samples.

This clone has only one observation. The chain couples TRBV7-9 to TRBJ1-1; 10 bases are a match to TRBD1. The trim removed 1 base at V and 4 bases at J, leaving 12 bases unmatched. The germline V gene has CDR1 SEHNR and CDR2 FQNEAQ (reference sequence). This CDR3 spans 18 amino acids. The CDR3 region has the DNA TGTGCCAGCAGCTTAGGGTTGGGACAGGGGCGCCGGGGCACTGAAGCTTTCTTT. Translation gives CASSLGLGQGRRGTEAFF.

The chain links TRBV30 to TRBJ2-7; maybe TRBD1 (5 bases). V shed 5 bases and J shed 0 bases, with 17 bases lying between them. The germline gives CDR1 GTSNPN, CDR2 SVGIG (reference sequence). The CDR3 spans 15 residues. Written as DNA, the CDR3 is TGTGCCTGGGTTGACAGATCCGTCAGCTCCTACGAGCAGTACTTC. Its protein product is CAWVDRSVSSYEQYF.

This chain uses TRBV28 with TRBJ1-1; 8 nucleotides agree with TRBD1. CDR1 MDHEN and CDR2 SYDVKM come from the germline V gene. Germline trimming cut 5 bases from V and 3 bases from J; bases unmatched to any gene: 5. The CDR3 loop spans 14 amino acids. CDR3 nucleotide sequence: TGTGCCAGCAGTCCCGGGACAGGCTACACTGAAGCTTTCTTT. Amino acids: CASSPGTGYTEAFF.

This sequence joins TRBV7-7 and TRBJ1-1; a weak D match, TRBD1 (5 bases). CDR1 is SSHAT, CDR2 FNYEAQ, per germline (reference sequence). V lost 1 base, J lost 4 bases, and 22 bases lay in between. The CDR3 is 18 residues long. The CDR3: CASSLGPVEAWGSTEAFF. The CDR3, as DNA: TGTGCCAGCAGCTTAGGGCCAGTGGAAGCATGGGGGAGCACTGAAGCTTTCTTT.

This clone showed up just once. V gene TRBV14 combines with J gene TRBJ1-4; 9 bases are shared with TRBD1. This CDR3 region has 17 residues. CDR1 is SGHDN, CDR2 FVKESK, per germline. The J segment lost 8 bases and the V segment lost 5 bases, leaving 15 bases of the junction unmatched. The CDR3 nucleotides read TGTGCCAGCAGCAACCGGGACAGGGTTGGGGTCGGCGAAAAACTGTTTTTT. Amino acid sequence: CASSNRDRVGVGEKLFF.

The chain recombines TRBV7-2 with TRBJ1-1; D unresolved. Trimming stripped 5 bases from V and 5 bases from J, with 12 bases between. The germline V gene encodes CDR1 SGHTA and CDR2 FQGNSA. The CDR3 is made up of 13 amino acids. CDR3 protein: CASSLFRRTEAFF. The CDR3 DNA is TGTGCCAGCAGCCTTTTCCGAAGGACTGAAGCTTTCTTT.

Only a few counts were recorded for this clone. This sequence joins TRBV10-3 and TRBJ1-1; possible D gene TRBD1, 6 bases. Trimming removed 2 bases from V and 5 bases from J, with 6 bases in between. The CDR3 has 12 amino acids. From germline, CDR1 is ENHRY and CDR2 SYGVKD. The CDR3 spells CAISETGTEAFF. Here the CDR3 DNA reads TGTGCCATCAGTGAGACAGGGACTGAAGCTTTCTTT.

The V and J genes are TRBV29-1 and TRBJ2-1; the D gene is possibly TRBD2 (5 bases). Germline V CDR1 and CDR2: SQVTM, ANQGSEA. V was cut by 4 bases and J by 3 bases, with 7 bases left in between. CDR3 length: 12 amino acids. The CDR3 is CSVVRGYNEQFF. The CDR3 DNA sequence: TGCAGCGTTGTTCGGGGCTACAATGAGCAGTTCTTC.

This rearrangement joins TRBV27 to TRBJ1-5; 8 nucleotides align to TRBD1. Trimming removed 5 bases from V and 3 bases from J; junction bases left unmatched: 9. This CDR3 is built from 16 residues. CDR1 and CDR2 from the germline V gene are MNHEY and SMNVEV (reference sequence). The CDR3 sequence: CASSPRDRPNNQPQHF. As DNA, the CDR3 is TGTGCCAGCAGTCCACGGGACAGGCCAAACAATCAGCCCCAGCATTTT.

V is TRBV6-5 and J is TRBJ2-3; 10 positions match TRBD1. Per the germline V gene, CDR1 is MNHEY and CDR2 is SVGAGI. CDR3 length: 13 residues. The V and J ends lost 6 bases and 3 bases, in that order; junction bases with no gene match: 0. The CDR3 DNA is TGTGCCAGCAGGGGACAGGGGACAGATACGCAGTATTTT. Residues: CASRGQGTDTQYF.

A remark on this clone: At one boundary the junction diverges from the germline segment, which might be a read error. The rearrangement links TRBV10-1 to TRBJ2-1, with 9 bases fitting TRBD2. The CDR3 runs to 18 residues. Germline-derived CDR1 and CDR2 are WNHNN and SYGVQD (reference sequence). As DNA, the CDR3 is TGCGCCAGCAGTGAGTCGAAAGCGGGAGGCCCCTCCCACAATGAGCAGTTCTTC. This encodes CASSESKAGGPSHNEQFF.

Details on this clone: Other DNA sequences from this sample encode an identical CDR3 as well. The chain uses TRBV5-1 and TRBJ1-2; tentative D call: TRBD1 (6 bases). CDR1 SGHRS and CDR2 YFSETQ come from the germline V gene. V lost 2 bases and J 4 bases, leaving 9 bases between the germline ends. This CDR3 comprises 13 residues. CDR3 sequence: CASSLGQSYGYTF. The CDR3 DNA reads TGCGCCAGCAGCTTAGGACAGAGCTATGGCTACACCTTC.

This chain joins TRBV6-5 and TRBJ2-1; D not certain. This CDR3 has 12 residues. CDR1 is MNHEY and CDR2 is SVGAGI in the germline V gene. V was trimmed by 4 bases and J by 10 bases, leaving 11 bases between them. As DNA, the CDR3 is TGTGCCAGCAGTTCCCGGGCCCAGGAGCAGTTCTTC. Translating gives CASSSRAQEQFF.

The rearrangement uses TRBV9 and TRBJ1-5; no clear D. V shed 0 bases and J shed 2 bases, with 15 bases lying between them. This CDR3 contains 17 residues. Germline CDR1 reads SGDLS; CDR2 reads YYNGEE. The CDR3 spells CASSVGIGLGGNQPQHF. DNA for the CDR3: TGTGCCAGCAGCGTAGGAATAGGGCTGGGTGGCAATCAGCCCCAGCATTTT.